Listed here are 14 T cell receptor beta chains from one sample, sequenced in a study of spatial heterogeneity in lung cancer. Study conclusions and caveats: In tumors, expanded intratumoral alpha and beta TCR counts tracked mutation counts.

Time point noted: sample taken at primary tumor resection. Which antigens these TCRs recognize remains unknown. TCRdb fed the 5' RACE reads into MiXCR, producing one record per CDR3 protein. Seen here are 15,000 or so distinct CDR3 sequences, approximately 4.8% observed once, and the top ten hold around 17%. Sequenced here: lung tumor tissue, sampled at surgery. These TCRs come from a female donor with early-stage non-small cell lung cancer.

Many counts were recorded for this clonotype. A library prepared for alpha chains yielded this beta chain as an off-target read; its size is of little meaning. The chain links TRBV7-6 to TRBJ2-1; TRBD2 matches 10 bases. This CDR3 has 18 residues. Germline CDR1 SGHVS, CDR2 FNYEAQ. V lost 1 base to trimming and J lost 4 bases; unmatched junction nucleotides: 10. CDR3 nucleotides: TGTGCCAGCAGCTTAGGGTCCCTTCTAGCGGGGGAGTACAATGAGCAGTTCTTC. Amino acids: CASSLGSLLAGEYNEQFF.

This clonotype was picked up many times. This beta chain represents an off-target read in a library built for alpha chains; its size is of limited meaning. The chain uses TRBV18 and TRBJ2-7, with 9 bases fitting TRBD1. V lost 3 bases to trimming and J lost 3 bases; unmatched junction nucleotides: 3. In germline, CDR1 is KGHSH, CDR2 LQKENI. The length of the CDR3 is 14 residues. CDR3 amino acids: CASSPGQGFYEQYF. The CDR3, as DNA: TGTGCCAGCTCACCGGGACAGGGTTTCTACGAGCAGTACTTC.

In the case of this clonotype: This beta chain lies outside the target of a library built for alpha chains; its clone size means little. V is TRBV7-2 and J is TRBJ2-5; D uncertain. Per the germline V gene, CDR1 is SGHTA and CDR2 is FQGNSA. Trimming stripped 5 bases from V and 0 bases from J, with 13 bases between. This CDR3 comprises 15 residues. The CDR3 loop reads CASSVGGRNQETQYF. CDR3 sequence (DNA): TGTGCCAGCAGCGTCGGCGGCCGTAACCAAGAGACCCAGTACTTC.

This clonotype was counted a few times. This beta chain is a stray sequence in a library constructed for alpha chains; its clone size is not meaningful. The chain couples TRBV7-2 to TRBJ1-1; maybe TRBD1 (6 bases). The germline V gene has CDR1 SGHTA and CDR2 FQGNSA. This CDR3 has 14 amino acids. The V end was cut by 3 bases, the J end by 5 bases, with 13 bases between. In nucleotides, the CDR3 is TGTGCCAGCAGCTTGAATGGAGGGGGGACTGAAGCTTTCTTT. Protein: CASSLNGGGTEAFF.

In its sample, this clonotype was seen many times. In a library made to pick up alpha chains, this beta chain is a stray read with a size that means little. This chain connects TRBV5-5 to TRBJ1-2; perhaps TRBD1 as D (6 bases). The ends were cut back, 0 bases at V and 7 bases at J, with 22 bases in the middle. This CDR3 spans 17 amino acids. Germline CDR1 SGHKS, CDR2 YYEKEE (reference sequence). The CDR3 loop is CASSLELPDRNWGGYTF. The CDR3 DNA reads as TGTGCCAGCAGCTTGGAACTCCCGGACAGAAATTGGGGTGGCTACACCTTC.

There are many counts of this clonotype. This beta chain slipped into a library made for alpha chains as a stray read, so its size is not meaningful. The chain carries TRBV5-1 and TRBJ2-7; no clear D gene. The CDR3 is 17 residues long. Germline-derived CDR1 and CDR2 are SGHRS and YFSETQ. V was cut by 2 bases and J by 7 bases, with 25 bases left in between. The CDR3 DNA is TGCGCCAGCAGCTTCCCTAGTTCGACCCCTTCGGTGGGGGAGCAGTACTTC. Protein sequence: CASSFPSSTPSVGEQYF.

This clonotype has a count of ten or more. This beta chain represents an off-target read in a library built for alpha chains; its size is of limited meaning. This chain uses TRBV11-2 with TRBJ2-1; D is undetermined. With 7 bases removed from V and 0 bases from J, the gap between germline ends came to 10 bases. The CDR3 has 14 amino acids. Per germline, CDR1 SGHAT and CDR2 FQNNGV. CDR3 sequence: CASTRVLSYNEQFF. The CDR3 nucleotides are TGTGCCAGCACCCGGGTGCTCTCCTACAATGAGCAGTTCTTC.

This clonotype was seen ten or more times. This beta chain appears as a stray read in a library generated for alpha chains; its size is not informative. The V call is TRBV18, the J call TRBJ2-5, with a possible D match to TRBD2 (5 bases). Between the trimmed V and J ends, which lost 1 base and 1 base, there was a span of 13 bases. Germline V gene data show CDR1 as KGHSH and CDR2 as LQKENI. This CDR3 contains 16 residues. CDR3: CASSPRRSAGQETQYF. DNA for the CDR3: TGTGCCAGCTCACCACGTCGCTCCGCGGGCCAAGAGACCCAGTACTTC.

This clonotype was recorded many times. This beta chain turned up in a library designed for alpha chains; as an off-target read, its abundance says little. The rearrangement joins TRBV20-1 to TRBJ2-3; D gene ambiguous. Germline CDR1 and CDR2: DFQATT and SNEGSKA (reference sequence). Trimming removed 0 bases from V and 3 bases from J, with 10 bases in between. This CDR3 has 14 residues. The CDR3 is CSAREYARTDTQYF. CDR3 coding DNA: TGCAGTGCTAGAGAATATGCCAGGACAGATACGCAGTATTTT.

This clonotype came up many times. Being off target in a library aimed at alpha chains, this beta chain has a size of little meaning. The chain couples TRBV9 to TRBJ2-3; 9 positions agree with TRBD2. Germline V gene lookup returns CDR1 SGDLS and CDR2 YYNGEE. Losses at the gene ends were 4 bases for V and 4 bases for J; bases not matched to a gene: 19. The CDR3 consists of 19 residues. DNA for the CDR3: TGTGCCAGCAGCCTAGGACTAGCGCGGGACTTGGATCCGGCAGATACGCAGTATTTT. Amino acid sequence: CASSLGLARDLDPADTQYF.

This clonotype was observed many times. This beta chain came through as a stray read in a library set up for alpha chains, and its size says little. The DNA of the CDR3 is TGTGCCAGCAGTTCAGCTCCGGGCGGCAGCACTGAAGCTTTCTTT. Encoded protein: CASSSAPGGSTEAFF. The rearrangement joins TRBV2 to TRBJ1-1; D gene unclear. The CDR3 is made up of 15 amino acids. Trimming removed 5 bases from V and 4 bases from J, with 17 bases in between. Looked up from germline, CDR1 is SNHLY and CDR2 is FYNNEI.

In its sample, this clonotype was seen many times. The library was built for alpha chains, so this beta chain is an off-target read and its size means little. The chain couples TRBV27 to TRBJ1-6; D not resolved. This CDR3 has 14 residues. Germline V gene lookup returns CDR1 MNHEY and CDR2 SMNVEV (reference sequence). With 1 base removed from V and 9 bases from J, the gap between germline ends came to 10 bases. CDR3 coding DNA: TGTGCCAGCAGTTTATTCAGGACGGGTTCACCCCTCCACTTT. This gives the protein CASSLFRTGSPLHF.

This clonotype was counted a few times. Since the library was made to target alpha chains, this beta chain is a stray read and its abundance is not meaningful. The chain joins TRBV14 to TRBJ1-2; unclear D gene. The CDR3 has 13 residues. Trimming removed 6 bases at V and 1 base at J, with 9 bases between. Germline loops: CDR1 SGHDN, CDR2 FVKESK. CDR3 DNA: TGTGCCAGCAGGGGCAGCCTTAACTATGGCTACACCTTC. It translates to CASRGSLNYGYTF.

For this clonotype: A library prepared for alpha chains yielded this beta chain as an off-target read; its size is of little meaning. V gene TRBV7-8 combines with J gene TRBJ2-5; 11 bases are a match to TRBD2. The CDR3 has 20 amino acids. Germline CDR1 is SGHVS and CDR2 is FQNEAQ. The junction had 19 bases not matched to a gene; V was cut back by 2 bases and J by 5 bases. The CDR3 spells CASSLPSYQKLAGAGETQYF. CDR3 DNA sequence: TGTGCCAGCAGCTTACCATCTTACCAAAAACTAGCGGGGGCGGGGGAGACCCAGTACTTC.